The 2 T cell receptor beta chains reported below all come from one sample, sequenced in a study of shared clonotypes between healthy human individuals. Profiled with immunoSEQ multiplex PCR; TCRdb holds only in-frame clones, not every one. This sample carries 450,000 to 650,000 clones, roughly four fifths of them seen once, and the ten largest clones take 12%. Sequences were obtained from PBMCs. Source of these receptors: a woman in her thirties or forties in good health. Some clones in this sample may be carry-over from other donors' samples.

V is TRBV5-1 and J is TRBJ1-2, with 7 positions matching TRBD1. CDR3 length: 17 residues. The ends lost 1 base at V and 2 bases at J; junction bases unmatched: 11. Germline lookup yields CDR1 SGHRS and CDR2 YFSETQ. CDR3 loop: CASSLTGGTVSNYGYTF. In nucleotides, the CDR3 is TGCGCCAGCAGCTTGACCGGCGGGACAGTATCAAACTATGGCTACACCTTC.

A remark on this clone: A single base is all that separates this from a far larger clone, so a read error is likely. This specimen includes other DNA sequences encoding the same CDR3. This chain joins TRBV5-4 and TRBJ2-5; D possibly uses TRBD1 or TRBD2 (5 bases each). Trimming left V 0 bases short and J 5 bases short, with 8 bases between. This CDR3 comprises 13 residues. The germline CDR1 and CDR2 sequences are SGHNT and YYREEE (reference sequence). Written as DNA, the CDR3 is TGTGCCAGCAGCTTGGGAGGGGTGGAGACCCAGTACTTC. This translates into CASSLGGVETQYF.